This TCR beta chain was sequenced in a study of graft-versus-host responses after intestinal transplantation. Study findings and constraints: Graft-versus-host to host-versus-graft clonal ratios in allografts were high in patients with graft-donor T cell macrochimerism.

With 7 bases clipped from V and 1 base from J, the junction kept 6 bases outside the gene matches. The germline gives CDR1 LNHDA, CDR2 SQIVND (reference sequence). The CDR3 is 16 residues long. The assay was immunoSEQ multiplex PCR, and TCRdb's table has in-frame clones only and misses some. Of some 45,000 clones listed, more than 85% are singletons. This clone was seen once. Antigen: not known. The TCR originated in a human patient who received an intestinal transplant, so some T cells may come from the graft donor. V is TRBV19 and J is TRBJ2-6; the match to TRBD1 covers 8 bases. The sample in question was PBMCs, obtained 524 days after transplant. CDR3 in amino acids: CASTRTGRSGANVLTF. The CDR3 coding sequence is TGTGCCAGTACCCGGACAGGGAGGTCTGGGGCCAACGTCCTGACTTTC.